This record concerns one T cell receptor beta chain sequence. The sample originates from a study of T cell changes during pregnancy in multiple sclerosis. Clones were read by immunoSEQ multiplex PCR, and TCRdb kept only the in-frame ones, dropping some. In the table there are about 36,000 clones, approximately 92% of which are singletons. Germline CDR1 is SGHVS and CDR2 is FNYEAQ. This CDR3 region has 16 residues. Unmatched junction bases numbered 13, after V lost 5 bases and J lost 6 bases. The chain carries TRBV7-6 and TRBJ2-7; TRBD2 aligns across 10 bases. The TCR sequence derives from a female donor in good health, enrolled as a control in a pregnancy study. The material sequenced was CD4+ T cells from peripheral blood mononuclear cells, taken in the third trimester of pregnancy. The DNA for the CDR3 is TGTGCCAGCAGCCCAGGGGGGACTAGCGCCAGGGGCGAGCAGTACTTC. Its translation is CASSPGGTSARGEQYF.